This TCR beta chain derives from a study of T cell repertoires in cytomegalovirus infection. Overall study: Evidence of both CMV infection and a matching HLA type came from public TCR beta signatures. Notes on the study in general: In two of eight donors, the top clonotype was HLA-C-restricted CMV-specific.

TCRdb fed the reads into MiXCR, producing one record per CDR3 protein. The repertoire includes about 300,000 distinct CDR3 sequences, about 9.1% of them detected once, and around 2.5% sits in the top ten. Germline V gene data show CDR1 as SGHTA and CDR2 as FQGNSA. After removal of 5 bases from V and 7 bases from J, the junction contained 5 bases not matched to a gene. This CDR3 has 14 residues. This clonotype was found many times. What it recognizes is unknown. J is TRBJ2-1 and V is TRBV7-2; 10 positions match TRBD2. Sequenced: PBMCs. The receptor was derived from a human donor in good health (CMV status not recorded). Some clones in this sample may be carry-over from other donors' samples. This CDR3 reads CASSLSGGNNEQFF. Written as DNA, the CDR3 is TGTGCCAGCAGCCTTAGCGGGGGGAATAATGAGCAGTTCTTC.